This entry lists 11 T cell receptor beta chains sequenced from one sample in a study of blood T cell repertoires in COVID-19. Method: immunoSEQ multiplex PCR; TCRdb's copy keeps in-frame clones and lacks some. Found here are roughly 350,000 clones, over 70% of them singletons; the top ten hold about 6%. Input material: peripheral blood. The receptors derive from a woman aged 45-65 years with COVID-19, enrolled during active disease.

V gene TRBV5-1 combines with J gene TRBJ2-3; 8 nucleotides line up with TRBD2. V gave up 0 bases and J gave up 3 bases; unmatched junction bases: 3. Germline values: CDR1 SGHRS, CDR2 YFSETQ. The CDR3 runs 15 residues. CDR3 DNA sequence: TGCGCCAGCAGCTTGGAAGCGGGAGCGACAGATACGCAGTATTTT. This sequence encodes CASSLEAGATDTQYF.

This clone was detected once. This chain links TRBV7-9 with TRBJ2-1, with a tentative D call TRBD1 (6 bases). There are 14 residues in the CDR3. Trimming shortened V by 6 bases and J by 6 bases, and 15 bases separated the two germline ends. CDR1 and CDR2 (germline): SEHNR, FQNEAQ (reference sequence). CDR3 coding DNA: TGTGCCAGCAGGAGAACGCAGGGGACCAATGAGCAGTTCTTC. Translating gives CASRRTQGTNEQFF.

The chain is built from TRBV7-3 and TRBJ2-7, with D hard to call. The CDR3 runs to 13 residues. With 5 bases removed from V and 2 bases from J, the gap between germline ends came to 10 bases. Per germline, CDR1 SGHTA and CDR2 FQGTGA. CDR3 coding DNA: TGTGCCAGCAGCGGCACACCTGCCTACGAGCAGTACTTC. Translated: CASSGTPAYEQYF.

This sequence joins TRBV6-1 and TRBJ2-5; possibly TRBD2 for D (7 bases). Trimming shortened V by 2 bases and J by 5 bases, and 21 bases separated the two germline ends. CDR1 and CDR2 (germline): MNHNS, SASEGT. The CDR3 has 17 residues. The CDR3 loop is CASSERESRTRGETQYF. CDR3 sequence (DNA): TGTGCCAGCAGTGAAAGGGAAAGTCGGACTAGGGGGGAGACCCAGTACTTC.

This chain connects TRBV11-3 to TRBJ2-2; 12 bases are a match to TRBD2. CDR1 is SGHNT, CDR2 YENEEA, per germline. Germline trimming cut 1 base from V and 5 bases from J; bases unmatched to any gene: 5. The CDR3 has 17 amino acids. The CDR3, as DNA: TGTGCCAGCAGCTTAGGACTAGCGGGAGTGTTTACCGGGGAGCTGTTTTTT. This gives the protein CASSLGLAGVFTGELFF. Based on the CDR3 plus reference TRBV11-3 and TRBJ2-2, the full variable domain is EAGVVQSPRYKIIEKKQPVAFWCNPISGHNTLYWYLQNLGQGPELLIRYENEEAVDDSQLPKDRFSAERLKGVDSTLKIQPAELGDSAVYLCASSLGLAGVFTGELFFGEGSRLTVL.

This chain connects TRBV28 to TRBJ2-5; the D gene is possibly TRBD1 (6 bases). Looked up from germline, CDR1 is MDHEN and CDR2 is SYDVKM. V was shortened by 1 base and J by 2 bases, with 14 bases between the two germline ends. CDR3 length: 16 residues. In DNA form, the CDR3 reads TGTGCCAGCAGTTTATCCCTTGGACAGATACAAGAGACCCAGTACTTC. It specifies CASSLSLGQIQETQYF.

The chain recombines TRBV24-1 with TRBJ2-1, with TRBD1 identical over 7 bases. The CDR3 covers 15 residues. Germline V CDR1 and CDR2: KGHDR, SFDVKD. J lost 2 bases, V lost 3 bases, and 3 bases had no gene match. This CDR3 reads CATSDGGQTYNEQFF. DNA of the CDR3: TGTGCCACCAGTGATGGGGGACAGACCTACAATGAGCAGTTCTTC.

The chain combines TRBV27 with TRBJ1-4, with D hard to call. The CDR3 loop spans 17 amino acids. CDR1 is MNHEY, CDR2 SMNVEV, per germline (reference sequence). V was clipped by 1 base and J by 3 bases, with 15 bases between them. This chain's CDR3 is CASSLFGPAGANEKLFF. The CDR3 region has the DNA TGTGCCAGCAGTTTATTCGGGCCCGCCGGGGCTAATGAAAAACTGTTTTTT.

The chain couples TRBV13 to TRBJ2-1, with D perhaps TRBD2 (6 bases). Germline values: CDR1 PRHDT, CDR2 FYEKMQ (reference sequence). Between the trimmed V and J ends, which lost 0 bases and 0 bases, there was a span of 12 bases. This CDR3 comprises 17 residues. This CDR3 is CASSLGGLSGSYNEQFF. The CDR3 bases are TGTGCCAGCAGCTTAGGTGGACTATCAGGCTCCTACAATGAGCAGTTCTTC.

This clone was seen more than once but under ten times. This sequence joins TRBV30 and TRBJ1-3; no reliable D call. Trimming shortened V by 2 bases and J by 1 base, and 6 bases separated the two germline ends. CDR3 length: 13 residues. CDR1 and CDR2 (germline): GTSNPN, SVGIG (reference sequence). The CDR3: CAWSSLSGNTIYF. The DNA for the CDR3 is TGTGCCTGGAGTAGCCTATCTGGAAACACCATATATTTT. Variable domain in full (rest from reference TRBV30 and TRBJ1-3): SQTIHQWPATLVQPVGSPLSLECTVEGTSNPNLYWYRQAAGRGLQLLFYSVGIGQISSEVPQNLSASRPQDRQFILSSKKLLLSDSGFYLCAWSSLSGNTIYFGEGSWLTVV.

V gene TRBV3-1 (or the pseudogene TRBV3-2) combines with J gene TRBJ1-1; D might be TRBD1 (6 bases). Trimming shortened V by 5 bases and J by 2 bases, and 12 bases separated the two germline ends. The CDR3 contains 14 residues. CDR1 LGHDT and CDR2 YNNKEL come from the germline V gene (reference sequence). In nucleotides, the CDR3 is TGTGCCAGCAGCAGACACAGGGACAACACTGAAGCTTTCTTT. Protein sequence: CASSRHRDNTEAFF.